This TCR beta chain was sequenced during a study of shared clonotypes between healthy human individuals. As for the study in general: CD4 naive cells filled three plates per donor, CD4 memory three, CD8 naive two and CD8 memory one.

Only one count was recorded for this clone. This sample includes further DNA sequences coding for the same CDR3. Genomic DNA of every subset was divided equally among multiple immunoSEQ plates. TCRdb keeps only in-frame clones here, not all; method: immunoSEQ multiplex PCR. The sample lists roughly 1,800,000 clones; 85% to 95% were seen once. CD8 cells classed as naive were CD45RO-negative and positively selected for CCR7, excluding terminally differentiated effector memory CD45RA+ cells. With 6 bases removed from V and 3 bases from J, the gap between germline ends came to 12 bases. The V gene's germline CDR1 is LNHDA and CDR2 SQIVND (reference sequence). The CDR3 loop spans 13 amino acids.

The chain has TRBV19 and TRBJ2-7, with D tentatively TRBD2 (6 bases). Sequencing used naive CD8+ T cells sorted from blood. The TCR was taken from a young man in good health. The CDR3 coding sequence is TGTGCCAGTAGCCCGGGAGAGGGCTACGAGCAGTACTTC. Translation gives CASSPGEGYEQYF.